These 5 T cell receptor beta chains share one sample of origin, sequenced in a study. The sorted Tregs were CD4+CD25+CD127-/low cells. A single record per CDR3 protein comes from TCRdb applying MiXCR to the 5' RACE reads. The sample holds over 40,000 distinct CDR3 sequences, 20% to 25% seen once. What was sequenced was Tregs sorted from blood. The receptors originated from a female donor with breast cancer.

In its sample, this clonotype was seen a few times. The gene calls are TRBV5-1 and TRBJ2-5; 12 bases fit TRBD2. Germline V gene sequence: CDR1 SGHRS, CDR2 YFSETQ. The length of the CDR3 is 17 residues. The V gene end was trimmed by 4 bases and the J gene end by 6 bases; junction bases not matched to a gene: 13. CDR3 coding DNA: TGCGCCAGCAGCCCGAAGTCGCTAGCGGGAGGGCTGCAGACCCAGTACTTC. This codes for CASSPKSLAGGLQTQYF.

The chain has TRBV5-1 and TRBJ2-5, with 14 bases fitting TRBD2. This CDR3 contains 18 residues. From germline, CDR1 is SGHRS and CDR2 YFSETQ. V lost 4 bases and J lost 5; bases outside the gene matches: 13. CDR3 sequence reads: CASSPTGLAGVSYETQYF. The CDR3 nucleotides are TGCGCCAGCAGCCCCACGGGACTAGCGGGAGTTTCATATGAGACCCAGTACTTC.

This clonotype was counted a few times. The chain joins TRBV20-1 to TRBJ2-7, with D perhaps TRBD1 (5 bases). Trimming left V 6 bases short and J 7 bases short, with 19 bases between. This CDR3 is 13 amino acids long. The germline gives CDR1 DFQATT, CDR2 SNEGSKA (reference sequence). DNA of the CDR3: TGCAGTGCAATACAGGTTGGGGCTCGGGAGCAGTACTTC. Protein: CSAIQVGAREQYF.

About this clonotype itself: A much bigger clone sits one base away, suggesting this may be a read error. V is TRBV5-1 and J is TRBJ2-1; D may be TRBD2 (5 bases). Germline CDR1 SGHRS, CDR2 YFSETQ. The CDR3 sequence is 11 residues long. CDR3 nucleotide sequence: TGCGCCAGCAACTTGGACTATGAGCAGTTCTTC. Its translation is CASNLDYEQFF.

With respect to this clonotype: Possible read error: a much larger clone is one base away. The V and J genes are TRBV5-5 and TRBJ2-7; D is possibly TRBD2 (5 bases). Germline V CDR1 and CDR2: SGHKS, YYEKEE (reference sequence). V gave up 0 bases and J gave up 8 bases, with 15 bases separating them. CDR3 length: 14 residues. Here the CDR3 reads CASSLDSRGGKQYF. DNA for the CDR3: TGTGCCAGCAGCTTGGACAGCCGGGGTGGGAAGCAGTACTTC.